The 21 T cell receptor beta chains given below trace back to one sample, sequenced in a study of cytomegalovirus exposure and HLA in healthy donors. Libraries were prepared by immunoSEQ multiplex PCR; TCRdb keeps only in-frame clonotypes and omits some of them. The repertoire holds about 140,000 clones, with around 88% as singletons. What was sequenced was PBMCs. The receptor set was obtained from a woman between 18 and 29 years old in good health and CMV-seropositive.

The CDR3 spells CASSLGTSGSYEQYF. In DNA, the CDR3 is TGTGCCAGCAGCCTAGGGACTAGCGGGAGTTACGAGCAGTACTTC. The rearrangement links TRBV5-4 to TRBJ2-7; 14 nucleotides agree with TRBD2. Per germline, CDR1 SGHNT and CDR2 YYREEE (reference sequence). The CDR3 has 15 residues. The ends lost 4 bases at V and 4 bases at J; junction bases unmatched: 4.

The rearrangement uses TRBV25-1 and TRBJ2-3, with TRBD2 identical over 7 bases. The CDR3 spans 15 residues. V gave up 6 bases and J gave up 2 bases; unmatched junction bases: 8. Germline V lookup: CDR1 MGHDK, CDR2 SYGVNS. The CDR3 bases are TGTGCCAGCAGCCCCGGGCGGGGGAACACAGATACGCAGTATTTT. Translating it yields CASSPGRGNTDTQYF.

The rearrangement uses TRBV18 and TRBJ1-3, with unresolved D. The CDR3 is 16 residues long. V was shortened by 2 bases and J by 3 bases, with 14 bases between the two germline ends. The V gene's germline CDR1 is KGHSH and CDR2 LQKENI. DNA of the CDR3: TGTGCCAGCTCACCAAAGGCCTACGGGAGTGGAAACACCATATATTTT. Amino acid sequence: CASSPKAYGSGNTIYF. The full variable domain, with the rest looked up from reference TRBV18 and TRBJ1-3, is NAGVMQNPRHLVRRRGQEARLRCSPMKGHSHVYWYRQLPEEGLKFMVYLQKENIIDESGMPKERFSAEFPKEGPSILRIQQVVRGDSAAYFCASSPKAYGSGNTIYFGEGSWLTVV.

Only one count was recorded for this clone. This chain connects TRBV2 to TRBJ2-1; 8 positions match TRBD2. Germline-derived CDR1 and CDR2 are SNHLY and FYNNEI. Trimming removed 6 bases from V and 4 bases from J; junction bases left unmatched: 17. The CDR3 extends over 18 amino acids. The CDR3 loop is CASRDRLAQATEYNEQFF. The CDR3 nucleotides are TGTGCCAGCAGGGACCGACTAGCGCAAGCCACCGAGTACAATGAGCAGTTCTTC.

The DNA for the CDR3 is TGTGCCAGCAGTTCGGGTCAAGATGGCACTGAAGCTTTCTTT. Translated: CASSSGQDGTEAFF. J is TRBJ1-1 and V is TRBV28; D is ambiguous. The CDR3 extends over 14 amino acids. Trimming left V 4 bases short and J 4 bases short, with 13 bases between. CDR1 and CDR2 from the germline V gene are MDHEN and SYDVKM.

The rearrangement links TRBV4-2 to TRBJ2-7; 10 nucleotides agree with TRBD2. V shed 1 base and J 2 bases; nucleotides not matched to a gene: 5. The germline CDR1 and CDR2 sequences are LGHNA and YNFKEQ. CDR3 length: 16 residues. CDR3 DNA: TGTGCCAGCAGCCAAGGTCGAGCGGGGGGGCCCTACGAGCAGTACTTC. Protein: CASSQGRAGGPYEQYF.

This clone showed up just once. This chain joins TRBV28 and TRBJ1-2, with 7 bases that match TRBD1. V shed 5 bases, J shed 1 base, and the junction held 10 bases outside the gene matches. Germline-derived CDR1 and CDR2 are MDHEN and SYDVKM. CDR3 length: 16 residues. CDR3 sequence reads: CASSPLGTDLNYGYTF. CDR3 nucleotides: TGTGCCAGCAGTCCGCTTGGGACAGACCTTAACTATGGCTACACCTTC.

J is TRBJ2-7 and V is TRBV19; 11 bases are a match to TRBD2. J gave up 5 bases and V 3 bases, and 12 bases lay outside the gene matches. Germline V CDR1 and CDR2: LNHDA, SQIVND (reference sequence). This CDR3 is built from 17 residues. The CDR3 sequence: CASSMRIAGGPENEQYF. Here the CDR3 DNA reads TGTGCCAGTAGTATGAGGATAGCGGGAGGGCCTGAAAACGAGCAGTACTTC.

The chain couples TRBV7-9 to TRBJ1-6, with TRBD1 identical over 10 bases. V dropped 6 bases and J dropped 9; count of bases not matched to a gene: 8. The CDR3 runs 15 residues. CDR1 is SEHNR and CDR2 is FQNEAQ in the germline V gene (reference sequence). CDR3 residues: CASRGRGQGISPLHF. CDR3 DNA sequence: TGTGCCAGCAGGGGAAGGGGACAGGGGATTTCACCCCTCCACTTT.

The chain links TRBV6-6 to TRBJ2-7; TRBD2 might be the D (5 bases). From germline, CDR1 is MNHNY and CDR2 SVGAGI (reference sequence). V gave up 2 bases and J gave up 3 bases, with 5 bases separating them. The CDR3 is 12 residues long. CDR3 coding DNA: TGTGCCAGCAGTTACACTAGCTACGAGCAGTACTTC. This translates into CASSYTSYEQYF.

The chain carries TRBV9 and TRBJ2-1; TRBD2 agrees at 11 bases. The CDR3 length is 16 residues. Germline V gene lookup returns CDR1 SGDLS and CDR2 YYNGEE. The V and J ends lost 3 bases and 0 bases, in that order; junction bases with no gene match: 2. The CDR3 bases are TGTGCCAGCAGCGATAGCGGGAGGGGCTCCTACAATGAGCAGTTCTTC. Encoded protein: CASSDSGRGSYNEQFF.

The chain uses TRBV11-2 and TRBJ1-2; D is ambiguous. V gave up 2 bases and J gave up 8 bases, with 12 bases separating them. CDR3 size: 13 residues. Looked up from germline, CDR1 is SGHAT and CDR2 is FQNNGV. DNA of the CDR3: TGTGCCAGCAGCTTACGGGTTTTCCGCGGCTACACCTTC. It codes for CASSLRVFRGYTF.

The J gene is TRBJ2-1, the V gene TRBV2; 13 bases line up with TRBD2. V shed 4 bases, J shed 8 bases, and the junction held 14 bases outside the gene matches. The CDR3 covers 18 residues. Germline V gene lookup returns CDR1 SNHLY and CDR2 FYNNEI. This chain's CDR3 is CASSVLGLAGEALDEQFF. CDR3 coding DNA: TGTGCCAGCAGTGTTCTAGGACTAGCGGGAGAGGCCCTCGATGAGCAGTTCTTC.

The chain has TRBV4-1 and TRBJ2-1, with D possibly matching TRBD2 (7 bases). Trimming left V 0 bases short and J 5 bases short, with 14 bases between. This CDR3 is 16 amino acids long. CDR1 and CDR2 (germline): MGHRA, YSYEKL. CDR3 region: CASSQEGGGSNNEQFF. CDR3 bases: TGCGCCAGCAGCCAAGAAGGCGGGGGCAGTAACAATGAGCAGTTCTTC.

This clone was detected only once. The rearrangement links TRBV5-6 to TRBJ2-7; perhaps TRBD1 as D (6 bases). The germline V gene encodes CDR1 SGHDT and CDR2 YYEEEE. The germline V and J ends were trimmed by 6 bases and 1 base, with 17 bases remaining between them. The CDR3 is made up of 15 amino acids. CDR3: CASTLPGHLSYEQYF. The CDR3 nucleotides read TGTGCCAGCACCTTACCGGGACATTTATCCTACGAGCAGTACTTC.

The genes are TRBV7-3 and TRBJ2-3; 7 bases line up with TRBD2. J was trimmed by 2 bases and V by 5 bases; bases with no gene match: 4. CDR1 SGHTA and CDR2 FQGTGA come from the germline V gene. This CDR3 is 14 amino acids long. CDR3 sequence: CASSQSGNTDTQYF. The CDR3 bases are TGTGCCAGCAGCCAAAGCGGGAACACAGATACGCAGTATTTT.

The CDR3 nucleotides are TGTGCCAGCAGCGTAGGCGAGACTGGGTACATTCAGTACTTC. Encoded protein: CASSVGETGYIQYF. The genes are TRBV9 and TRBJ2-4; no firm D call. Germline V gene data show CDR1 as SGDLS and CDR2 as YYNGEE. The CDR3 runs to 14 residues. V was clipped by 0 bases and J by 8 bases, with 12 bases between them.

This clone was seen a single time. J is TRBJ1-5 and V is TRBV6-5; tentatively, D is TRBD1 (6 bases). V lost 2 bases to trimming and J lost 11 bases, with 13 bases between them. From germline, CDR1 is MNHEY and CDR2 SVGAGI. The CDR3 extends over 13 amino acids. The CDR3 sequence: CASSYGPKGAQHF. The DNA for the CDR3 is TGTGCCAGCAGTTACGGACCCAAGGGGGCCCAGCATTTT.

The rearrangement uses TRBV7-9 and TRBJ2-1; 9 bases map to TRBD1. V shed 3 bases, J shed 5 bases, and the junction held 5 bases outside the gene matches. CDR1 and CDR2 from the germline V gene are SEHNR and FQNEAQ (reference sequence). CDR3 length equals 15 residues. This chain's CDR3 is CASSFPGQGNNEQFF. CDR3 nucleotide sequence: TGTGCCAGCAGCTTCCCGGGACAGGGAAACAATGAGCAGTTCTTC.

The chain is built from TRBV6-6 and TRBJ2-1; TRBD2 aligns across 10 bases. The germline V gene encodes CDR1 MNHNY and CDR2 SVGAGI (reference sequence). This CDR3 region has 15 residues. V lost 2 bases, J lost 7 bases, and 5 bases stayed unmatched. CDR3 loop: CASSYPSGGFNEQFF. For the CDR3, the DNA is TGTGCCAGCAGTTACCCTAGCGGGGGCTTTAATGAGCAGTTCTTC.

This clone was counted a single time. The chain uses TRBV4-1 and TRBJ2-5, with D tentatively TRBD2 (7 bases). The germline gives CDR1 MGHRA, CDR2 YSYEKL. The CDR3 is 15 residues long. V was clipped by 0 bases and J by 11 bases, with 19 bases between them. The CDR3 region is CASSQDPLGGAQQYF. The CDR3 coding sequence is TGCGCCAGCAGCCAAGATCCGCTTGGGGGGGCACAGCAGTACTTC.